This TCR beta chain is drawn from a study of blood T cell repertoires in COVID-19. Here immunoSEQ multiplex PCR was the method, and the copy in TCRdb shows in-frame clones only, minus some. The table lists about 180,000 clones, roughly 84% of them singletons. Per germline, CDR1 MDHEN and CDR2 SYDVKM. V shed 2 bases, J shed 5 bases, and the junction held 14 bases outside the gene matches. This CDR3 has 17 residues. Enrolled during active infection, Seattle patients were then followed longitudinally. The TCR comes from a person aged 65 to 79 with COVID-19, enrolled during active disease. Sequenced sample: peripheral blood. The genes are TRBV28 and TRBJ2-5; TRBD1 matches 7 bases. The CDR3 sequence is CASSLAPSTGARETQYF. The CDR3 coding sequence is TGTGCCAGCAGTTTAGCCCCCTCCACAGGGGCTCGGGAGACCCAGTACTTC.